The 25 T cell receptor beta chains presented below share a single source sample, sequenced in a study of PD-L1 blockade in urothelial cancer. The protocol was immunoSEQ multiplex PCR, while the TCRdb copy is restricted to in-frame clones and leaves out a portion. Among 48,000 or so clones listed, 65% to 85% were seen once. Time point given: peripheral blood 6 weeks after treatment start. The input for sequencing was PBMCs, taken around atezolizumab (anti-PD-L1) treatment. The receptors were sampled from a man between 65 and 85 years old with urothelial cancer.

The rearrangement uses TRBV19 and TRBJ2-2; TRBD2 might be the D (5 bases). The CDR3 runs to 15 residues. Between the trimmed V and J ends, which lost 8 bases and 1 base, there was a span of 14 bases. Germline CDR1 is LNHDA and CDR2 is SQIVND (reference sequence). The CDR3 bases are TGTGCCAGTTCAATAGGACTGGAGAACACCGGGGAGCTGTTTTTT. This gives the protein CASSIGLENTGELFF.

V and J are TRBV30 and TRBJ1-3, with TRBD1 identical over 8 bases. Germline CDR1 reads GTSNPN; CDR2 reads SVGIG (reference sequence). The CDR3 covers 16 residues. Trimming removed 8 bases from V and 0 bases from J; junction bases left unmatched: 12. CDR3 sequence (DNA): TGTGCCATATTACAGGGGGGCCGACTCTCTGGAAACACCATATATTTT. Amino acids: CAILQGGRLSGNTIYF.

This rearrangement joins TRBV18 to TRBJ1-5, with unresolved D. V dropped 0 bases and J dropped 7 bases, with 13 bases sitting between them. Germline CDR1 KGHSH, CDR2 LQKENI. The CDR3 spans 15 residues. The CDR3 is CASSPPSSSRQPQHF. CDR3 sequence (DNA): TGTGCCAGCTCACCACCTTCCAGTAGCAGACAGCCCCAGCATTTT.

The chain recombines TRBV28 with TRBJ1-3, with D possibly TRBD1 on 5 matching bases. Germline loops: CDR1 MDHEN, CDR2 SYDVKM. The CDR3 is 15 residues long. With 3 bases removed from V and 4 bases from J, the gap between germline ends came to 13 bases. The CDR3 region has the DNA TGTGCCAGCAGTTTCGCCCTGGGGCAAGGAAACACCATATATTTT. It is translated as CASSFALGQGNTIYF.

V and J are TRBV6-5 and TRBJ2-5, with 9 bases that match TRBD2. CDR1 and CDR2 from the germline V gene are MNHEY and SVGAGI. The CDR3 contains 14 residues. With 6 bases clipped from V and 1 base from J, the junction kept 3 bases outside the gene matches. The CDR3 reads CASRILAGQETQYF. CDR3 nucleotide sequence: TGTGCCAGCAGGATACTAGCGGGCCAAGAGACCCAGTACTTC.

The CDR3 coding sequence is TGTGCCAGCGGTCTAGCGGGAGGAGGGGATGAGCAGTTCTTC. As protein: CASGLAGGGDEQFF. The rearrangement links TRBV7-9 to TRBJ2-1; 11 nucleotides line up with TRBD2. CDR3 length: 14 amino acids. Looked up from germline, CDR1 is SEHNR and CDR2 is FQNEAQ (reference sequence). Trimming took 8 bases from V and 8 from J; bases not matched to a gene: 8.

This sequence joins TRBV10-3 and TRBJ2-1; D might be TRBD2 (6 bases). The CDR3 loop spans 14 amino acids. The V and J ends lost 7 bases and 5 bases respectively, with 15 bases between them. Germline V gene lookup returns CDR1 ENHRY and CDR2 SYGVKD. The DNA of the CDR3 is TGTGCCATCACCGCGGGATTCCCAAACAATGAGCAGTTCTTC. This translates into CAITAGFPNNEQFF.

The chain employs TRBV29-1 and TRBJ2-3, with TRBD2 matching over 10 bases. The CDR3 spans 16 residues. J was trimmed by 2 bases and V by 5 bases; bases with no gene match: 10. The germline V gene encodes CDR1 SQVTM and CDR2 ANQGSEA. The CDR3 reads CSVPSAGTSATDTQYF. The CDR3, as DNA: TGCAGCGTTCCCTCCGCCGGGACTAGCGCCACAGATACGCAGTATTTT.

This chain links TRBV5-1 with TRBJ2-1; 7 bases are shared with TRBD1. Germline values: CDR1 SGHRS, CDR2 YFSETQ. This CDR3 spans 15 amino acids. The V segment lost 3 bases and the J segment 8 bases; nucleotides outside the gene matches: 11. CDR3 DNA sequence: TGCGCCAGCAGCTCGGGACAGCACAGTGGGGATGAGCAGTTCTTC. Protein product: CASSSGQHSGDEQFF.

The chain has TRBV2 and TRBJ2-1, with 8 positions matching TRBD2. Germline V gene sequence: CDR1 SNHLY, CDR2 FYNNEI. J was trimmed by 4 bases and V by 7 bases; bases with no gene match: 9. The CDR3 contains 15 residues. This CDR3 reads CASTQAGVKYNEQFF. CDR3 nucleotide sequence: TGTGCCAGCACCCAAGCGGGAGTTAAGTACAATGAGCAGTTCTTC.

This chain uses TRBV11-3 with TRBJ2-1; possibly TRBD2 for D (5 bases). CDR3 length equals 16 residues. From germline, CDR1 is SGHNT and CDR2 YENEEA. V lost 3 bases and J 3 bases, leaving 15 bases between the germline ends. The CDR3 nucleotides are TGTGCCAGCAGCTTTGGCGGGCCTCCTAACTACAATGAGCAGTTCTTC. Its protein product is CASSFGGPPNYNEQFF. The full variable domain, in which reference TRBV11-3 and TRBJ2-1 provide the parts outside the CDR3, is EAGVVQSPRYKIIEKKQPVAFWCNPISGHNTLYWYLQNLGQGPELLIRYENEEAVDDSQLPKDRFSAERLKGVDSTLKIQPAELGDSAVYLCASSFGGPPNYNEQFFGPGTRLTVL.

The V call is TRBV7-6, the J call TRBJ2-7, with D maybe TRBD2 (6 bases). V was clipped by 2 bases and J by 1 base, with 12 bases between them. Germline-derived CDR1 and CDR2 are SGHVS and FNYEAQ. The CDR3 spans 15 residues. This CDR3 reads CASSLWGERSYEQYF. In DNA, the CDR3 is TGTGCCAGCAGCTTATGGGGGGAGCGTTCCTACGAGCAGTACTTC.

J is TRBJ2-1 and V is TRBV5-1; D is uncertain. Germline-derived CDR1 and CDR2 are SGHRS and YFSETQ. Between the trimmed V and J ends, which lost 0 bases and 5 bases, there was a span of 21 bases. This CDR3 contains 18 residues. CDR3 in DNA: TGCGCCAGCAGCTTGGCTATCCCCCTCCAAGCGATCAACAATGAGCAGTTCTTC. Its protein is CASSLAIPLQAINNEQFF.

This rearrangement joins TRBV4-1 to TRBJ2-7; 9 nucleotides align to TRBD2. The CDR3 totals 14 residues. J was trimmed by 2 bases and V by 5 bases; bases with no gene match: 4. CDR1 and CDR2 (germline): MGHRA, YSYEKL. CDR3 sequence (DNA): TGCGCCAGCAGCACACTAGCGGGCCCCTACGAGCAGTACTTC. Protein: CASSTLAGPYEQYF.

The chain uses TRBV6-6 and TRBJ1-5; D is uncertain. The CDR3 loop spans 14 amino acids. V lost 3 bases and J lost 3, with 9 bases in between. In germline, CDR1 is MNHNY, CDR2 SVGAGI (reference sequence). CDR3 sequence (DNA): TGTGCCAGCAGTTATCAGGTGAACAATCAGCCCCAGCATTTT. Its translation is CASSYQVNNQPQHF.

With regard to this clone: The junction does not match germline at one end; this may be a read error. The chain has TRBV5-1 and TRBJ2-3; D is possibly TRBD2 (5 bases). The CDR3 has 12 residues. CDR1 and CDR2 from the germline V gene are SGHRS and YFSETQ. The CDR3 nucleotides read TGCGCCAGCAGTGGAGGCACGGATACGCAGTATTTT. Protein sequence: CASSGGTDTQYF.

The chain is built from TRBV28 and TRBJ2-5, with 7 bases identical to TRBD1. Germline CDR1 and CDR2: MDHEN and SYDVKM. CDR3 length: 13 amino acids. V trimming: 6 bases; J trimming: 5 bases; junction bases outside the gene matches: 6. The CDR3 reads CASRPTGLETQYF. Written as DNA, the CDR3 is TGTGCCAGCAGACCGACAGGGCTGGAGACCCAGTACTTC. Drawing the rest from reference TRBV28 and TRBJ2-5, the complete variable domain is DVKVTQSSRYLVKRTGEKVFLECVQDMDHENMFWYRQDPGLGLRLIYFSYDVKMKEKGDIPEGYSVSREKKERFSLILESASTNQTSMYLCASRPTGLETQYFGPGTRLLVL.

V is TRBV5-4 and J is TRBJ2-3; 10 bases match TRBD2. Trimming cost V 0 bases and J 7 bases; bases outside gene matches: 5. This CDR3 spans 15 amino acids. Germline lookup yields CDR1 SGHNT and CDR2 YYREEE (reference sequence). The CDR3: CASSLEASGGNTQYF. As DNA, the CDR3 is TGTGCCAGCAGCTTGGAGGCTAGCGGGGGTAATACGCAGTATTTT. The variable domain in full, with the rest retrieved from reference TRBV5-4 and TRBJ2-3, is ETGVTQSPTHLIKTRGQQVTLRCSSQSGHNTVSWYQQALGQGPQFIFQYYREEENGRGNFPPRFSGLQFPNYSSELNVNALELDDSALYLCASSLEASGGNTQYFGPGTRLTVL.

The gene calls are TRBV9 and TRBJ2-7, with a possible D match to TRBD2 (6 bases). Germline V lookup: CDR1 SGDLS, CDR2 YYNGEE. CDR3 length: 14 amino acids. V lost 2 bases and J lost 4, with 13 bases in between. Written as DNA, the CDR3 is TGTGCCAGCAGCGTTGGGTTAGCGGAGTACGAGCAGTACTTC. Translating it yields CASSVGLAEYEQYF.

V is TRBV7-6 and J is TRBJ2-1, with 7 bases identical to TRBD2. Trimming removed 0 bases from V and 0 bases from J; junction bases left unmatched: 8. The CDR3 extends over 18 amino acids. Germline CDR1 and CDR2: SGHVS and FNYEAQ. The CDR3 bases are TGTGCCAGCAGCTTAGCGTTAGCTAGCGGTAGCTCCTACAATGAGCAGTTCTTC. Its protein product is CASSLALASGSSYNEQFF.

This sequence joins TRBV11-2 and TRBJ2-5; perhaps TRBD2 as D (6 bases). The V gene's germline CDR1 is SGHAT and CDR2 FQNNGV. The CDR3 contains 15 residues. V dropped 0 bases and J dropped 7 bases, with 15 bases sitting between them. The CDR3 DNA is TGTGCCAGCAGCTTAGATGCGGCAGCCGGGGGGACCCAGTACTTC. Its protein product is CASSLDAAAGGTQYF.

The chain joins TRBV19 to TRBJ1-2; TRBD1 aligns across 8 bases. Germline CDR1 and CDR2: LNHDA and SQIVND (reference sequence). V shed 6 bases and J 4 bases; nucleotides not matched to a gene: 13. CDR3 size: 16 residues. The CDR3 nucleotides are TGTGCCAGTAGCCTCCTCCCGGGACAGGTCATCTATGGCTACACCTTC. Translation: CASSLLPGQVIYGYTF.

The chain uses TRBV27 and TRBJ2-1; 13 nucleotides line up with TRBD2. The V gene end was trimmed by 2 bases and the J gene end by 8 bases; junction bases not matched to a gene: 6. The CDR3 is made up of 16 amino acids. CDR1 and CDR2 (germline): MNHEY, SMNVEV (reference sequence). The chain's CDR3 is CASSLMTSGRHDEQFF. The CDR3 DNA sequence: TGTGCCAGCAGTTTAATGACTAGCGGGAGGCACGATGAGCAGTTCTTC.

The CDR3 DNA reads as TGTGCCAGCAGCTCCCGGGACAGGAGGAACACTGAAGCTTTCTTT. Translating gives CASSSRDRRNTEAFF. The V and J genes are TRBV7-9 and TRBJ1-1, with TRBD1 matching 8 bases. Germline V CDR1 and CDR2: SEHNR, FQNEAQ (reference sequence). The CDR3 is made up of 15 amino acids. Unmatched junction bases numbered 5, after V lost 4 bases and J lost 1 base.

A single count supports this clone. The V gene is TRBV28, the J gene TRBJ1-5; TRBD1 matches 7 bases. Germline V gene lookup returns CDR1 MDHEN and CDR2 SYDVKM. The CDR3 contains 16 residues. V lost 1 base to trimming and J lost 6 bases; unmatched junction nucleotides: 9. The CDR3 DNA reads as TGTGCCAGCAGTTTATCTTCCAGGGGGATAGGTCAGCCCCAGCATTTT. The encoded protein is CASSLSSRGIGQPQHF.